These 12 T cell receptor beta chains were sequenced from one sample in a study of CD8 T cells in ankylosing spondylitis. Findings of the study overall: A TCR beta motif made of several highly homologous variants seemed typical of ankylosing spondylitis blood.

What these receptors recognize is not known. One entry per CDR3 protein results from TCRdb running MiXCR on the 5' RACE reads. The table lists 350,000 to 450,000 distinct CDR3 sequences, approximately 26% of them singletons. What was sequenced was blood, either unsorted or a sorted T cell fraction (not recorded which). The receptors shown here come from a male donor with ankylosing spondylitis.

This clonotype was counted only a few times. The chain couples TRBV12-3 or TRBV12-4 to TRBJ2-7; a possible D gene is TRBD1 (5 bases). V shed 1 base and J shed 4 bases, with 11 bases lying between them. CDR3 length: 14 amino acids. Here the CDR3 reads CASSLGIGVYEQYF. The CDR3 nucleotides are TGTGCCAGCAGTTTAGGGATAGGGGTTTACGAGCAGTACTTC.

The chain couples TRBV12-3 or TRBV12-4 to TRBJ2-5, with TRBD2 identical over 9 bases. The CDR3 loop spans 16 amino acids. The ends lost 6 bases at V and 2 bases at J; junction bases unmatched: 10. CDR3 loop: CASSPILGLAQETQYF. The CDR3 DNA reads TGTGCCAGCAGCCCAATCTTGGGACTAGCTCAAGAGACCCAGTACTTC.

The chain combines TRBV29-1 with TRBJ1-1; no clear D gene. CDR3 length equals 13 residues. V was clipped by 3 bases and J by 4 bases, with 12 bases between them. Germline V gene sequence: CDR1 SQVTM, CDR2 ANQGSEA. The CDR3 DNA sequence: TGCAGCGTTGACGATGGTGAGGGCACTGAAGCTTTCTTT. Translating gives CSVDDGEGTEAFF.

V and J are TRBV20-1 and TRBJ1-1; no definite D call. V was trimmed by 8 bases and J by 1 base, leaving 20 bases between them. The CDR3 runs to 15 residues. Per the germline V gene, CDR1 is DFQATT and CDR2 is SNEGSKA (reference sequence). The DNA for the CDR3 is TGCAGTCTCGCAGGTCGGAGTGGGTGGAACACTGAAGCTTTCTTT. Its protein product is CSLAGRSGWNTEAFF.

The CDR3 nucleotides are TGTGCCACCAGAGAGGAGGTGGCGGGCCTGAATGAGCAGTTCTTC. As protein: CATREEVAGLNEQFF. The gene calls are TRBV15 and TRBJ2-1; tentative D call: TRBD2 (5 bases). Germline values: CDR1 LNHNV, CDR2 YYDKDF (reference sequence). The V end lost 6 bases, the J end lost 7 bases, and 19 bases lay between the germline ends. The CDR3 has 15 residues.

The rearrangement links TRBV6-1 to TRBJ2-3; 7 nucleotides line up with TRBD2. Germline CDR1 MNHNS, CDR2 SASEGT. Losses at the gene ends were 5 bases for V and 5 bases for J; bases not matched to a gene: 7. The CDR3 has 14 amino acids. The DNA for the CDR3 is TGTGCCAGCAGTACGTGGGAGGGCAGAGATACGCAGTATTTT. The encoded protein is CASSTWEGRDTQYF.

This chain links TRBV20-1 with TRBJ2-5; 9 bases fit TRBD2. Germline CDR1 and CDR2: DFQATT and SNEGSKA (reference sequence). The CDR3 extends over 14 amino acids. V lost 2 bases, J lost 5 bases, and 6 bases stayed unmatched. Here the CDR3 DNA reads TGCAGTGCTAGAAAAGCGGGGGGAGAGGAGACCCAGTACTTC. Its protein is CSARKAGGEETQYF.

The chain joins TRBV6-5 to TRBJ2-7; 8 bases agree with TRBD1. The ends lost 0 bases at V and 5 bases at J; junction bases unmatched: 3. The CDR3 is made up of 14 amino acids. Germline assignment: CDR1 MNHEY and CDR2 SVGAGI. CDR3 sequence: CASSYSGQVNEQYF. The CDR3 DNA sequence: TGTGCCAGCAGTTACTCGGGACAGGTTAACGAGCAGTACTTC.

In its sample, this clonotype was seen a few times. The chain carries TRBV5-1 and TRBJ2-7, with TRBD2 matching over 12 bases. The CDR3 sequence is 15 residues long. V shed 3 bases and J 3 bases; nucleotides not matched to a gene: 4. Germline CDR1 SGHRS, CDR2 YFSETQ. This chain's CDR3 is CASSSRTSGIYEQYF. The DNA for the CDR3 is TGCGCCAGCAGCTCCAGGACTAGCGGGATCTACGAGCAGTACTTC. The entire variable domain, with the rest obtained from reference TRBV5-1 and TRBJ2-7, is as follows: KAGVTQTPRYLIKTRGQQVTLSCSPISGHRSVSWYQQTPGQGLQFLFEYFSETQRNKGNFPGRFSGRQFSNSRSEMNVSTLELGDSALYLCASSSRTSGIYEQYFGPGTRLTVT.

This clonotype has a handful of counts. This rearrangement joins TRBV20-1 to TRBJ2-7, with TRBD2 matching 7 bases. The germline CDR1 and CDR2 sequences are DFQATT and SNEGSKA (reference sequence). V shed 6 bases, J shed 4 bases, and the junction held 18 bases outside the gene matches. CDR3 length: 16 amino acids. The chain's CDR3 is CSARPLLLAVSYEQYV. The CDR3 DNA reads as TGCAGTGCCCGCCCGTTGCTTCTAGCGGTGTCTTACGAGCAGTACGTC.

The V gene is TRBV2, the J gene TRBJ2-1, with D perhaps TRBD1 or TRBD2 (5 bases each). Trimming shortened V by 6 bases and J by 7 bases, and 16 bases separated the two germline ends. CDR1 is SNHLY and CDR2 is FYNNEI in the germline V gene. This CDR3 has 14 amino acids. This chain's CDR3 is CASRAGTALNEQFF. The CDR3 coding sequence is TGTGCCAGCAGAGCCGGGACGGCCCTGAATGAGCAGTTCTTC.

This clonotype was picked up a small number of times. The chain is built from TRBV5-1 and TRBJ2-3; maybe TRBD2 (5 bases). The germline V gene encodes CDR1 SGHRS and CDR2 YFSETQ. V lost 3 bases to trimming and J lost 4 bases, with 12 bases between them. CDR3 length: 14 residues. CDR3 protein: CASSSGVYPDTQYF. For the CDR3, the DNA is TGCGCCAGCAGCTCCGGGGTCTATCCAGATACGCAGTATTTT.